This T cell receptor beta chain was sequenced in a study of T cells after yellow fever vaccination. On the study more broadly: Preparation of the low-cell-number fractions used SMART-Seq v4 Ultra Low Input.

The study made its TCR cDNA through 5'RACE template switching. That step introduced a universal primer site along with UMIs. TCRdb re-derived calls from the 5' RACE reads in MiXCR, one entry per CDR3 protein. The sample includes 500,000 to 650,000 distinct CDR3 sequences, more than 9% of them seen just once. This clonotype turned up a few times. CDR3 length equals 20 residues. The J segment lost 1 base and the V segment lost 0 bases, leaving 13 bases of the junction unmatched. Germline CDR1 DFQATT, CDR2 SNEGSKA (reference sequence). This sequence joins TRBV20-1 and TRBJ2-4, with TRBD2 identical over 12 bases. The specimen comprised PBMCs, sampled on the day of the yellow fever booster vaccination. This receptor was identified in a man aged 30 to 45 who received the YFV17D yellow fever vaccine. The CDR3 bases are TGCAGTGCTAGAGATACGGGACTAGCGGGCGCAGCGGGGGCCAAAAACATTCAGTACTTC. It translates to CSARDTGLAGAAGAKNIQYF.